The following is a TCR beta chain sequence with its context. Its target is unknown. A second roughly 7 to 12 cycle PCR used barcoded and J-beta primers. In TCRdb, the 5' RACE reads were re-called with MiXCR into one record per CDR3 protein. The sample shows almost 800,000 distinct CDR3 sequences, about 62% of them seen only once. This sample is drawn from a study of blood T cells in healthy people across ages. On the study more broadly: Template switching captured about one barcoded beta molecule per two T cells. Findings of the study overall: TCR beta diversity, measured per million T cells, fell in a roughly linear way with age.

The CDR3 is 12 residues long. CDR1 and CDR2 (germline): SQVTM, ANQGSEA. V gave up 6 bases and J gave up 5 bases, with 11 bases separating them. This clonotype was sampled from a man aged 30-40 years in good health. J is TRBJ2-1 and V is TRBV29-1; tentatively, D is TRBD1 (5 bases). The sample comprised blood. The CDR3 DNA sequence: TGCAGCGTCAGGGTTAGAAACAATGAGCAGTTCTTC. It codes for CSVRVRNNEQFF.